This TCR beta chain was profiled in a study of blood T cell repertoires in COVID-19. Study context: Sources were T cells, B-cell-depleted T cells, or PBMCs; the material itself was cDNA or gDNA.

V lost 1 base, J lost 2 bases, and 12 bases lay in between. The CDR3 is 15 residues long. Germline V CDR1 and CDR2: SEHNR, FQNEAQ (reference sequence). In the study's own analysis: Cell counts per sample came from amplifying reference gene primers. Repertoires were generated with immunoSEQ multiplex PCR, while TCRdb's copy carries only in-frame clones and drops some. The V and J calls and clone size come from that table; D and trimming were worked out from the DNA. This table holds 200,000 to 250,000 clones, about 83% found once. The gene calls are TRBV7-9 and TRBJ2-7; perhaps TRBD1 as D (6 bases). Material: peripheral blood. The sequence was obtained from a human donor in a cohort sampled during active COVID-19. This chain's CDR3 is CASSLDQGWTYEQYF. CDR3 in DNA: TGTGCCAGCAGCTTAGACCAGGGGTGGACCTACGAGCAGTACTTC.